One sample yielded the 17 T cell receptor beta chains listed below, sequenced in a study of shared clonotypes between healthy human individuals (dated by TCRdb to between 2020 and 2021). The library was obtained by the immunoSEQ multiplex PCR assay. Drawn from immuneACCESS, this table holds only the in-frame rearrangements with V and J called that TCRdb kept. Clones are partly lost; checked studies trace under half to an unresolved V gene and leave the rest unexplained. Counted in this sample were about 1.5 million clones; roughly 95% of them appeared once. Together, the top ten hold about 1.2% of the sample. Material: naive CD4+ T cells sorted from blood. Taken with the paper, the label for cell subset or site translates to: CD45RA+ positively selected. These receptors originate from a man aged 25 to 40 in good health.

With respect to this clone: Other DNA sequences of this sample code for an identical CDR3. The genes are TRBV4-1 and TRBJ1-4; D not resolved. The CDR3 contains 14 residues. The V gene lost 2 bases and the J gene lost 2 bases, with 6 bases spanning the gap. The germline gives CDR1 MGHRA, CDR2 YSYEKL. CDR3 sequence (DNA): TGCGCCAGCAGCCAAACGGGGACTAATGAAAAACTGTTTTTT. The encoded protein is CASSQTGTNEKLFF.

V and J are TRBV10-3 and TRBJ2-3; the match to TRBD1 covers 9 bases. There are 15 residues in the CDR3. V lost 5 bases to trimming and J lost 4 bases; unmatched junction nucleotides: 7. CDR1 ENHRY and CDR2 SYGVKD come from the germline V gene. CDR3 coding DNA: TGTGCCATCAGTTTTGGGACAGGGCCCGCAGATACGCAGTATTTT. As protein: CAISFGTGPADTQYF.

This CDR3 is CASSVAEDTQYF. The DNA for the CDR3 is TGTGCCAGCAGCGTAGCGGAAGATACGCAGTATTTT. The chain couples TRBV9 to TRBJ2-3, with unresolved D. This CDR3 region has 12 residues. V gave up 0 bases and J gave up 5 bases, with 4 bases separating them. CDR1 and CDR2 (germline): SGDLS, YYNGEE.

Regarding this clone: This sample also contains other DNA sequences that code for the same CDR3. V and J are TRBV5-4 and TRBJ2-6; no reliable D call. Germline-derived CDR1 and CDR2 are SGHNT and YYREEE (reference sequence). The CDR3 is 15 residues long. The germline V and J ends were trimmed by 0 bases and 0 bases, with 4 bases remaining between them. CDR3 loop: CASSLVGSGANVLTF. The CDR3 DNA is TGTGCCAGCAGCTTGGTAGGCTCTGGGGCCAACGTCCTGACTTTC.

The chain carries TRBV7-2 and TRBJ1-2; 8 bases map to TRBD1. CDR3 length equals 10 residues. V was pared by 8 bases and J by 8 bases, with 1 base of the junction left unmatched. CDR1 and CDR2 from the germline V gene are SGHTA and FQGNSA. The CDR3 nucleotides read TGTGCCAGCTCAGGGGGCGGCTACACCTTC. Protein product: CASSGGGYTF.

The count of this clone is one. The CDR3 reads CASSLAPTLAGIGDTQYF. The CDR3, as DNA: TGTGCCAGCAGCTTAGCGCCTACGCTAGCGGGAATCGGGGATACGCAGTATTTT. The chain links TRBV7-6 to TRBJ2-3; 9 bases agree with TRBD2. Germline-derived CDR1 and CDR2 are SGHVS and FNYEAQ. The ends lost 0 bases at V and 6 bases at J; junction bases unmatched: 13. This CDR3 contains 18 residues.

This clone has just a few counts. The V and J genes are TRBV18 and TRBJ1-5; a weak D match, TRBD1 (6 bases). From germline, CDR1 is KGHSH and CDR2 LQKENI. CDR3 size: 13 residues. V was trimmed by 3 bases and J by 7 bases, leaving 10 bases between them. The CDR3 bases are TGTGCCAGCTCACCGGACAGTATCCAGCCCCAGCATTTT. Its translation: CASSPDSIQPQHF. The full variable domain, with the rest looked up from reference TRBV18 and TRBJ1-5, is NAGVMQNPRHLVRRRGQEARLRCSPMKGHSHVYWYRQLPEEGLKFMVYLQKENIIDESGMPKERFSAEFPKEGPSILRIQQVVRGDSAAYFCASSPDSIQPQHFGDGTRLSIL.

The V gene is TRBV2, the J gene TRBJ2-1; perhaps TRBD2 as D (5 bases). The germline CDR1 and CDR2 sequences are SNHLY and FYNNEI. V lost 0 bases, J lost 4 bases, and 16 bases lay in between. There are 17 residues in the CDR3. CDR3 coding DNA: TGTGCCAGCAGTGAAGCGAGGGCTAGCAGAAGGTACAATGAGCAGTTCTTC. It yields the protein CASSEARASRRYNEQFF.

The CDR3 protein is CASSPPGLAGEGFRIYNEQFF. CDR3 DNA sequence: TGTGCCAGCTCACCACCAGGGCTAGCGGGAGAAGGGTTTAGGATTTACAATGAGCAGTTCTTC. V and J are TRBV18 and TRBJ2-1; 10 bases fit TRBD2. Germline CDR1 reads KGHSH; CDR2 reads LQKENI. V dropped 0 bases and J dropped 4; count of bases not matched to a gene: 18. This CDR3 contains 21 residues. The full variable domain, completed using reference TRBV18 and TRBJ2-1, is NAGVMQNPRHLVRRRGQEARLRCSPMKGHSHVYWYRQLPEEGLKFMVYLQKENIIDESGMPKERFSAEFPKEGPSILRIQQVVRGDSAAYFCASSPPGLAGEGFRIYNEQFFGPGTRLTVL.

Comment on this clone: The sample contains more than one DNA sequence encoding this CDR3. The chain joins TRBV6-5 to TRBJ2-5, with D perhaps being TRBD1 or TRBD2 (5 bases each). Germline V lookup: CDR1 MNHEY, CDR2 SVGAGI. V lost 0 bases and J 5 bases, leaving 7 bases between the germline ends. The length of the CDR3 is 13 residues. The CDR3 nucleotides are TGTGCCAGCAGTTACTCAGGGGAGGAGACCCAGTACTTC. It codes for CASSYSGEETQYF.

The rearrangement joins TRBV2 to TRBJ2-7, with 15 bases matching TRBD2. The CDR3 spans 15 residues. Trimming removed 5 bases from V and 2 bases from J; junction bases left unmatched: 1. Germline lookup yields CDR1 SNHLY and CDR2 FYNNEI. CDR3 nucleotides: TGTGCCAGCAGTCGGACTAGCGGGAGGGCCTACGAGCAGTACTTC. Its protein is CASSRTSGRAYEQYF.

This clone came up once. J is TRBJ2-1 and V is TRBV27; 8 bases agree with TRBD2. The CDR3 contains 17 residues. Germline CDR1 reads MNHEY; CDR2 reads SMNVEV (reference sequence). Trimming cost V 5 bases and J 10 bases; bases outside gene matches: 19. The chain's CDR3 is CASSRSPGLGQYGEQFF. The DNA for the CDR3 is TGTGCCAGCAGTAGATCACCGGGACTAGGACAATATGGGGAGCAGTTCTTC.

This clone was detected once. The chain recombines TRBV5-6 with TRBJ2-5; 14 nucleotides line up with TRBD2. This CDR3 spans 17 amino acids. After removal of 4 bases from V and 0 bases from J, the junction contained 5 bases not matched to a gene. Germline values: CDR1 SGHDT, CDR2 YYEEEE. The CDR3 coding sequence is TGTGCCAGCAGCGAGCTGGGACTAGCGGGAGACCAAGAGACCCAGTACTTC. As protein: CASSELGLAGDQETQYF.

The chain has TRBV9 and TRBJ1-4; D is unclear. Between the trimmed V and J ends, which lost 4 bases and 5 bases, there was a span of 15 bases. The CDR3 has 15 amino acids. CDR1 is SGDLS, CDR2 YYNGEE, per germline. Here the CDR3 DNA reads TGTGCCAGCAGCCCTAGACACTCTGGGAATGAAAAACTGTTTTTT. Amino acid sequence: CASSPRHSGNEKLFF.

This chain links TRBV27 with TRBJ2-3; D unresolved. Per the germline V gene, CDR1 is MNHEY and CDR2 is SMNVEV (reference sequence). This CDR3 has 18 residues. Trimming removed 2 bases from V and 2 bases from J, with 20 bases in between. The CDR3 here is CASSLTDQLHTITDTQYF. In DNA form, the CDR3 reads TGTGCCAGCAGTTTAACCGACCAATTGCACACCATCACAGATACGCAGTATTTT.

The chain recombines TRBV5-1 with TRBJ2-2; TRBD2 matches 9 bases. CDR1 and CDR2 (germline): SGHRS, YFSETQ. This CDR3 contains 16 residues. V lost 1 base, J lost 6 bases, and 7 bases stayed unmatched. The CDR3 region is CASSLNAGGPPGELFF. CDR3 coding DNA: TGCGCCAGCAGCTTGAACGCGGGAGGGCCCCCCGGGGAGCTGTTTTTT. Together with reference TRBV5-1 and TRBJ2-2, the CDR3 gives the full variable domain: KAGVTQTPRYLIKTRGQQVTLSCSPISGHRSVSWYQQTPGQGLQFLFEYFSETQRNKGNFPGRFSGRQFSNSRSEMNVSTLELGDSALYLCASSLNAGGPPGELFFGEGSRLTVL.

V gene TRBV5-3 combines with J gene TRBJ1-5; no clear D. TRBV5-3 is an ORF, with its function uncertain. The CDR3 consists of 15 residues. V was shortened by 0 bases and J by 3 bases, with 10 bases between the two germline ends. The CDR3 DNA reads TGTGCCAGAAGCTTGGCCGGACCGTACAATCAGCCCCAGCATTTT. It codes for CARSLAGPYNQPQHF.